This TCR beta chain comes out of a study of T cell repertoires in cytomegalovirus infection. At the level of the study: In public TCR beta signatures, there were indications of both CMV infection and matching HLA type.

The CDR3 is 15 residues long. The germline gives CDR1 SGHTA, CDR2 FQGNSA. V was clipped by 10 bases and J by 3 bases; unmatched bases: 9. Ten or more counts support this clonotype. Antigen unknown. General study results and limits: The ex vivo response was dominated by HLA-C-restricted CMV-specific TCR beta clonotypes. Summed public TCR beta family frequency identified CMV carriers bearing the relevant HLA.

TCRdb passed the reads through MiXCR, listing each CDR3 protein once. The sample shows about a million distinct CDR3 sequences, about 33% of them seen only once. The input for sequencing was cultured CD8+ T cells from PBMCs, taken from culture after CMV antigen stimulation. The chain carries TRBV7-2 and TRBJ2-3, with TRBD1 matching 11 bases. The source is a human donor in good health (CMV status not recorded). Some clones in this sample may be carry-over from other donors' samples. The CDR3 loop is CATRSGTGGTDTQYF. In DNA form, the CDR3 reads TGTGCCACCAGGTCCGGGACAGGGGGAACAGATACGCAGTATTTT.